This entry is about one TCR beta chain. Per the original data handling: Amplifying reference gene primers gave estimates of nucleated cell counts. Here immunoSEQ multiplex PCR was the method, and the copy in TCRdb shows in-frame clones only, minus some. The V and J calls and the clone size are those of that table, but D and trimming were determined from the DNA. The table shows about 83,000 clones, with 85% to 90% occurring only once. This sample was included in a study of blood T cell repertoires in COVID-19. Study as a whole: Specimens from acute and convalescent COVID-19 originated in the United States, Italy and Spain. Sources were T cells, B-cell-depleted T cells, or PBMCs; the material itself was cDNA or gDNA.

Germline assignment: CDR1 MDHEN and CDR2 SYDVKM. The CDR3 consists of 14 residues. The ends were cut back, 6 bases at V and 0 bases at J, with 9 bases in the middle. This TCR was recovered from a man of 80 years or more with active or convalescent COVID-19. J is TRBJ1-5 and V is TRBV28, with D perhaps matching TRBD1 (5 bases). Sequencing was carried out using peripheral blood. CDR3 amino acids: CASRPDSSNQPQHF. The CDR3 DNA sequence: TGTGCCAGCAGGCCAGACAGTAGCAATCAGCCCCAGCATTTT.